This T cell receptor beta chain is from a study of cytomegalovirus exposure and HLA in healthy donors (dated by TCRdb to the late 2010s). Background on the whole study: An earlier analysis of 587 of the donors reported about 260 Gb of sequence data and around 120 million unique TCR beta sequences obtained from about 179 million T cells. Among roughly 400 genotyped donors of the cohort, an average of roughly 240,000 unique TCR beta nucleotide sequences were sequenced per donor, roughly a sixth of them non-productive. Roughly 5 DR-DQ haplotypes were treated as single units for association and clustering because of strong linkage in the cohort. An earlier analysis of fewer than 700 of the donors applied high-throughput TCR beta sequencing to assess whether each TCR beta V gene segment acted as functional or pseudogenic. In a later genetic analysis, genome-wide SNP genotypes for about three fifths of the 666 donors were used, and that subset was treated as a discovery cohort. The aim of the study was to test whether cataloging public T cell receptors could identify signatures of past pathogen exposure. Donor age, sex, ethnicity and CMV serostatus were compiled together with the repertoire data. HLA typing covered class I and class II loci at four-digit resolution. The later analysis used no new phenotypic data to find candidate immune exposures, relying instead on TCR beta sequences and their occurrence across donors. A later analysis re-examined previously published TCR beta repertoires from roughly 650 donors and added high-resolution HLA genotyping to investigate patterns of TCR occurrence. Using immunosequencing, the study profiled T cell repertoires from approximately 700 subjects and related those repertoires to cytomegalovirus serostatus. The study combined high-throughput TCR immunosequencing, statistical association of individual TCRs with disease status, and machine learning to predict cytomegalovirus infection status. The genetic ancestry cluster associated with self-reported Caucasian donors included roughly four fifths of the approximately 410 genotyped donors. Typing coverage varied by locus: about 620-640 donors for A, B, C, DRB1 and DQB1; roughly 500 for DQA1; over 600 for DPA1; fewer than 480 for DPB1. All discovery cohort repertoires had been generated on a single sequencing platform. An early release covering roughly 640 HLA-typed donors comprised approximately 290 gigabases of sequencing data and roughly 86 million unique TCR sequences. Along with the approximately 700-subject first cohort, a separate validation cohort of 120 different subjects was used. The study at large found these results: At a false discovery rate of 0.05, a later analysis linked 16,951 TCR beta sequences to specific HLA alleles. The sequencing pipeline was judged likely to have produced a cluster of highly shared sequence variants as a technical artifact. A later genetic analysis reported fewer N-insertions in productive TCRs among donors in an Asian-associated ancestry cluster than the roughly 670-donor mean. A later genetic analysis associated a missense DCLRE1C variant with V-gene and J-gene trimming of TCR beta chains, and an independent cohort replicated the association. The authors suggested that the approach could potentially be extended to other disease states and immunological phenotypes. A total of 150 or so TCR beta chains were listed by the study as associated with cytomegalovirus. In an earlier analysis of 587 of the donors, most TCR beta V segments appeared in productive rearrangements about 90% or about 30% of the time, broadly matching IMGT annotations. A few of the identified cytomegalovirus-associated TCR beta chains were confirmed in vitro to be specific for cytomegalovirus antigens. Presence/absence analyses assumed roughly uniform sequencing depth across donors, an assumption that may not hold. When HLA alleles, especially DR and DQ, strongly co-occurred, TCR associations were difficult to assign to individual alleles. Correlated functional status among segregating V segments might reflect linkage disequilibrium, but an unknown experimental factor could not be ruled out. A further reported finding was that TCR beta sequences accurately predicted the HLA-A and HLA-B alleles for most subjects in the first cohort. The classifier was reported to diagnose cytomegalovirus status with high specificity and sensitivity in both the original and validation cohorts. A later analysis found that most CMV-associated TCR beta chains appeared HLA-restricted, with HLA associations seemingly driven largely by CMV exposure. Because counts were too low, fewer than 20 rarely observed V segments, including chromosome 9 orphons, were excluded from the earlier analysis of 587 of the donors. Some IMGT-functional V segments, including TRBV6-2 and TRBV6-3, could not be distinguished by the 87-base-pair reads and were therefore excluded. In a later analysis, the rate of TCR association differed among HLA loci, with DRB1 alleles having the most associated TCRs and HLA-C alleles having the fewest. Most TCR sequences were observed very rarely across donors, whereas some public TCRs were present in many individuals. Only TCR beta chains were sequenced in this cohort, and the absence of alpha or paired-chain data limited detectable features. A later analysis found that HLA-associated TCR beta chains were more clonally expanded and had lower generation probabilities than equally common non-associated chains. For the cohort, immune exposure information was limited to CMV serostatus. According to a later analysis, parvovirus B19, influenza, CMV and Epstein-Barr virus appeared linked to several top co-occurrence clusters. HLA typing was unavailable for some donors at each locus, so association tests used only the typed subset.

The library was generated by the immunoSEQ multiplex PCR assay. The multiplex PCR relied on a mix of 60 forward primers for TCR Vbeta segments and 13 reverse primers for TCR Jbeta segments. A multiplex PCR assay on genomic DNA amplified the CDR3 region of rearranged TCR beta genes. Amplified TCR beta libraries were sequenced as 87-base-pair reads on the Illumina HiSeq System. On the study's bioinformatics: Across the 640 or so repertoires, a later analysis counted roughly 77 million unique TCR beta chains, 9 million to 14 million of which were shared by at least two donors. Raw reads were error-corrected and collapsed into unique sequences by a nearest-neighbor algorithm in which closely related sequences were merged to remove PCR and sequencing errors. Alignment of CDR3 sequences to IMGT reference sequences was used to assign V, D and J gene segments. For a sequence to be retained, at least a six-nucleotide match to both a V gene segment and a J gene segment was required. A rearrangement counted as productive if the CDR3 had no stop codons and remained in frame with V and J, and every other rearrangement counted as non-productive. Following IMGT convention, CDR3 was defined as the stretch from the second conserved V-encoded cysteine up to the conserved J-encoded phenylalanine. The earlier analysis of about 590 of the donors excluded sequences that lacked an unambiguous match to a single V gene segment. In an earlier analysis of some 590 of the donors, a V segment was called functional when productive rearrangements were above 56.7%, and segregating when the standard deviation between donors exceeded 5%. A statistical classification framework was built for diagnosing cytomegalovirus status from the catalog of TCR beta chain sequences. A later analysis assigned V and J genes by comparing TCR nucleotide sequences with IMGT/GENE-DB human TR gene sequences. The TCRdist pipeline was used in a later analysis to assign CDR3 sequences and most-parsimonious VDJ recombination scenarios. A later analysis defined each TCR beta chain by its CDR3 amino acid sequence plus V-gene family, and excluded reads lacking a unique V-gene family. A later analysis removed 600 or so highly shared, low-generation-probability nucleotide sequences to deal with suspected cross-contamination and a sequencing artifact. For each public chain, a later analysis derived a clonal expansion index from normalized ranks of inferred template counts within each repertoire. In a later analysis, generation probabilities were computed with a VDJ recombination model fitted to out-of-frame rearrangements, and the resulting probabilities were checked against IGoR. Hypergeometric tests were used in a later analysis to score TCR-TCR, TCR-HLA and TCR-CMV co-occurrence, with a repertoire-size bias correction applied to the TCR pairs. False discovery rates were estimated in a later analysis by permuting HLA or CMV assignments 20 times. In a later analysis, co-occurring TCRs were grouped using DBSCAN, and TCRdist sequence similarity was added for clustering within HLA-allele-positive subsets. Co-occurrence clustering excluded repertoires with fewer than 30,000 or more than 120,000 public chains, plus five with anomalous nucleotide sharing. TCRdb provides this immuneACCESS table in a form limited to in-frame rearrangements. Some clones are lacking; in checked studies, under half of them reflect an unresolved V gene, and why the rest are absent is not known. V and J calls plus clone size are reproduced from that table; the DNA served to infer D and trimming. The table for this sample lists fewer than 350,000 clones; about 87% of them were counted only once. The ten biggest clones cover about 2% of the sample.

V and J are truncated by 8 bases and 5 bases respectively, leaving an intervening sequence of 18 bases. CDR1 SNHLY and CDR2 FYNNEI are derived from the germline V gene. Counted from cysteine to phenylalanine, this CDR3 has 14 amino acids. The read is trimmed to its CDR3 DNA, 42 bases read in frame from base 1. The cohort was made up of 666 healthy bone marrow donors. At the time of sampling, all cohort members were nominally healthy, though unrecorded immune exposures were likely present. The donor tested CMV seronegative, placing the donor among the 350 or so seronegative members of the cohort. A peripheral blood sample was collected from each donor, and TCR beta sequencing was performed on peripheral blood mononuclear cells. The Qiagen DNeasy Blood Extraction Kit was used to extract genomic DNA from the blood cell samples. This clone has only one observation. It lacks a known antigen. Per-base quality was not reported, and no clone a single base away is much larger than it.

Sequenced sample: PBMCs. The chain links TRBV2 with TRBJ2-5; there is no confident call for the D gene. This clonotype was obtained from a woman younger than 35 in good health and CMV-seronegative. The nucleotide sequence is given as TGTGCCAGCGGGCCGGTAGGTAATGGCGAGACCCAGTACTTC. This encodes CASGPVGNGETQYF.